These 20 T cell receptor beta chains were sequenced from one sample in a study of tumor and adjacent non-tumor tissue in lung cancer. A modified ARM-PCR protocol with three rounds of nested PCR amplified TCRbeta. TCRdb ran MiXCR on the multiplex PCR reads and lists one entry per CDR3 protein. Here the sample spans 60,000 to 85,000 distinct CDR3 sequences, around 73% being singletons. This sample's RNA came from whole unsorted tissue. The sequenced sample consisted of lung tumor tissue. Source of these receptors: a man in his 60s with non-small cell lung cancer.

In regard to this clonotype: Relative to the germline gene, one junction end is altered; a read error may explain this. This CDR3 reads CSVESADTNYGYAF. The DNA of the CDR3 is TGCAGCGTTGAATCGGCAGATACTAACTATGGCTACGCCTTC. This chain joins TRBV29-1 and TRBJ1-2; D is unclear. Per the germline V gene, CDR1 is SQVTM and CDR2 is ANQGSEA. The length of the CDR3 is 14 residues.

This clonotype came up many times. The chain employs TRBV12-3 or TRBV12-4 and TRBJ2-5; D gene ambiguous. V was shortened by 2 bases and J by 2 bases, with 6 bases between the two germline ends. This CDR3 region has 13 residues. This chain's CDR3 is CASSLPYQETQYF. The CDR3 DNA follows: TGTGCCAGCAGTTTACCGTATCAAGAGACCCAGTACTTC.

In the case of this clonotype: A read error may account for a junction end that differs from germline. V and J are TRBV6-1 and TRBJ1-1; D is unresolved. The germline gives CDR1 MNHNS, CDR2 SASEGT. The CDR3 contains 11 residues. The CDR3: CAGTRNNETFF. The CDR3 DNA reads as TGTGCCGGCACTAGGAACAATGAAACTTTCTTT.

The sample holds many counts of this clonotype. A much larger clonotype is one base distant, so this may be a read error. The chain joins TRBV6-1 to TRBJ1-1; D is possibly TRBD1 (5 bases). The CDR3 sequence is 13 residues long. Trimming shortened V by 8 bases and J by 0 bases, and 10 bases separated the two germline ends. Per the germline V gene, CDR1 is MNHNS and CDR2 is SASEGT. CDR3 DNA sequence: TGTGCCAGCGCCTCCAGGGTGAACACTGAAGCTTTCTTT. Its protein product is CASASRVNTEAFF.

On this clonotype itself: One end of the junction varies from germline; a read error may be responsible. The chain joins TRBV20-1 to TRBJ2-1; D call uncertain. From germline, CDR1 is DFQATT and CDR2 SNEGSKA (reference sequence). The CDR3 covers 16 residues. In DNA form, the CDR3 reads TGCAGTGCTAATTCTTTCCGAGACCCCACCTACAATGTGCAGTTCTTC. This codes for CSANSFRDPTYNVQFF.

The rearrangement links TRBV29-1 to TRBJ2-3; D is undetermined. The germline V and J ends were trimmed by 7 bases and 15 bases, with 17 bases remaining between them. The CDR3 is made up of 10 amino acids. Germline V lookup: CDR1 SQVTM, CDR2 ANQGSEA. The CDR3 DNA follows: TGCAGCGATGGTGGAGATAAGCATTATTTT. The encoded protein is CSDGGDKHYF.

This clonotype appeared a single time. The chain uses TRBV9 and TRBJ2-7; D is tentatively TRBD1 or TRBD2 (6 bases each). The CDR3 extends over 14 amino acids. Germline CDR1 and CDR2: SGDLS and YYNGEE. V was shortened by 0 bases and J by 4 bases, with 11 bases between the two germline ends. CDR3 protein: CASSVGRRGYEQYF. The CDR3 DNA is TGTGCCAGCAGCGTAGGCCGGAGGGGGTACGAGCAGTACTTC.

Details on this clonotype: At one end the junction does not follow the germline gene, possibly because of a read error. The V call is TRBV6-1, the J call TRBJ2-2; 8 bases align to TRBD1. From germline, CDR1 is MNHNS and CDR2 SASEGT. This CDR3 region has 15 residues. CDR3: CASNELRQGSGELLF. The CDR3 bases are TGTGCCAGCAATGAGCTCCGACAGGGGTCCGGGGAGCTGTTGTTT.

The table lists this clonotype with many counts. This chain connects TRBV6-5 to TRBJ2-2, with no clear D. Trimming took off 6 bases at V and 1 base at J, with 9 bases between the two ends. The CDR3 has 14 amino acids. The germline V gene has CDR1 MNHEY and CDR2 SVGAGI. The CDR3 sequence is CASRVAVNTGELFF. Written as DNA, the CDR3 is TGTGCCAGCAGGGTTGCCGTGAACACCGGGGAGCTGTTTTTT.

In the case of this clonotype: Germline and junction disagree at one end, which may indicate a read error. The chain is built from TRBV29-1 and TRBJ2-7; 7 bases match TRBD2. Germline values: CDR1 SQVTM, CDR2 ANQGSEA. The length of the CDR3 is 13 residues. The CDR3 DNA follows: TGCAGCGTCGTGCGGGAGAGCTCCTACGAGCGGTACTTC. It encodes CSVVRESSYERYF.

The table lists this clonotype with a few counts. The junction shows a germline mismatch at one end, possibly a read error. The chain recombines TRBV6-5 with TRBJ2-7, with 7 bases fitting TRBD1. Germline values: CDR1 MNHEY, CDR2 SVGAGI. The CDR3 runs to 15 residues. In nucleotides, the CDR3 is TGTGCGAGCAGTTACGGGGCTGGACAGGTTTACGGGAAGTACTTC. This sequence encodes CASSYGAGQVYGKYF.

This clonotype appeared many times. A read error is possible here, since a much larger clone lies one base away. V is TRBV20-1 and J is TRBJ1-5, with 7 bases fitting TRBD1. Germline CDR1 and CDR2: DFQATT and SNEGSKA (reference sequence). The CDR3 spans 13 residues. V lost 7 bases to trimming and J lost 3 bases; unmatched junction nucleotides: 6. CDR3 loop: CSVTGQNNQPQHF. The CDR3 nucleotides are TGCAGTGTTACGGGACAGAACAATCAGCCCCAGCATTTT.

V and J are TRBV2 and TRBJ2-1; D remains ambiguous. The V end was cut by 7 bases, the J end by 6 bases, with 10 bases between. CDR3 length: 12 amino acids. The germline gives CDR1 SNHLY, CDR2 FYNNEI. DNA of the CDR3: TGTGCCAGCAAAAGAGAGTCCAATGAGCAGTTCTTC. Its protein is CASKRESNEQFF.

As for this clonotype: A junction end diverges from the germline sequence, so it may reflect a read error. This chain links TRBV20-1 with TRBJ1-1; maybe TRBD1 (5 bases). This CDR3 comprises 12 residues. CDR1 DFQATT and CDR2 SNEGSKA come from the germline V gene (reference sequence). The CDR3 loop is CSARVRAAEVFF. CDR3 nucleotides: TGCAGTGCTAGAGTCAGGGCGGCTGAAGTTTTCTTC.

The V call is TRBV6-1, the J call TRBJ2-1, with 8 positions matching TRBD2. CDR1 is MNHNS, CDR2 SASEGT, per germline. Germline trimming cut 8 bases from V and 4 bases from J; bases unmatched to any gene: 7. The CDR3 totals 14 residues. CDR3: CASCSVAGYNEQFF. The CDR3 DNA is TGTGCCAGCTGCTCCGTAGCGGGGTACAATGAGCAGTTCTTC.

In its sample, this clonotype was seen once. This chain connects TRBV6-6 to TRBJ2-7, with no clear D. This CDR3 has 14 residues. Germline lookup yields CDR1 MNHNY and CDR2 SVGAGI (reference sequence). Trimming stripped 8 bases from V and 4 bases from J, with 18 bases between. CDR3 DNA: TGTGCCAGCTGTTCCAGTCAGAAAGGTTACGAGCAGTACTTC. As protein: CASCSSQKGYEQYF.

The chain employs TRBV11-2 and TRBJ2-1; 10 positions agree with TRBD2. The V gene's germline CDR1 is SGHAT and CDR2 FQNNGV. CDR3 length: 14 residues. V trimming: 10 bases; J trimming: 4 bases; junction bases outside the gene matches: 7. CDR3 amino acids: CANNRTSGYNEQFF. The DNA for the CDR3 is TGTGCCAACAACCGGACTAGCGGATACAATGAGCAGTTCTTC.

As concerns this clonotype: A read error may produce the germline difference seen at one junction end. V gene TRBV29-1 combines with J gene TRBJ2-1, with 7 bases that match TRBD2. Germline CDR1 reads SQVTM; CDR2 reads ANQGSEA. The CDR3 has 16 residues. The CDR3 reads CSIDEASGSSYNEQFF. The CDR3 coding sequence is TGCAGCATTGATGAAGCTAGCGGCAGCTCCTACAATGAGCAGTTCTTC.

V is TRBV6-5 and J is TRBJ1-2; 9 positions match TRBD1. This CDR3 spans 16 amino acids. Germline CDR1 is MNHEY and CDR2 is SVGAGI. With V trimmed by 10 bases and J by 5 bases, 17 bases remained unmatched. The CDR3 bases are TGTGCCAACAGAGCCCTGACAGGGGGGAGTAATTATGGCTACACCTTC. As protein: CANRALTGGSNYGYTF.

Comments on this clonotype: The junction shows a germline mismatch at one end, possibly a read error. The chain carries TRBV5-1 and TRBJ2-3, with D uncertain. CDR3 length: 15 residues. Looked up from germline, CDR1 is SGHRS and CDR2 is YFSETQ. The CDR3 loop is CASSLWNSSIDTQYF. DNA for the CDR3: TGCGCCAGCAGCCTCTGGAACAGCAGCATAGATACGCAGTATTTT.